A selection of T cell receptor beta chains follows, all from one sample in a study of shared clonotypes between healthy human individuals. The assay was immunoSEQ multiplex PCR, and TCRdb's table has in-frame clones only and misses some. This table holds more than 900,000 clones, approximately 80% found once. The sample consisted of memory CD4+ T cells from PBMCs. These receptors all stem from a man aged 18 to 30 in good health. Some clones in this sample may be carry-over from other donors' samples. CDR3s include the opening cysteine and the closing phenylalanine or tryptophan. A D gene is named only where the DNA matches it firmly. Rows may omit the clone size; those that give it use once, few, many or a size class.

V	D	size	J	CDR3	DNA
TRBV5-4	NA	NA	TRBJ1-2	CASSSTVTTPNYGYTF	TGTGCCAGCAGCTCCACAGTGACTACACCTAACTATGGCTACACCTTC
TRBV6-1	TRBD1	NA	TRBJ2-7	CASSESTGGSYEQYF	TGTGCCAGCAGTGAATCGACAGGGGGCAGTTACGAGCAGTACTTC
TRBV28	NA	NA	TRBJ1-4	CASSLRGATHNEKLFF	TGTGCCAGCAGTTTAAGGGGGGCCACTCATAATGAAAAACTGTTTTTT
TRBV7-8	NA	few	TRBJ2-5	CASSLQALGETQYF	TGTGCCAGCAGCTTGCAGGCCCTTGGAGAGACCCAGTACTTC
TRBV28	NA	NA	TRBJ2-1	CASKPRGASLHNEQFF	TGTGCCAGCAAACCTCGGGGGGCCTCCCTTCACAATGAGCAGTTCTTC
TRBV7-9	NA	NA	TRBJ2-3	CASSLEGKASHF	TGTGCCAGCAGCTTAGAGGGCAAGGCCTCCCACTTT
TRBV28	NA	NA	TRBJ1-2	CASSLNDPNYGYTF	TGTGCCAGCAGTTTAAACGACCCTAACTATGGCTACACCTTC
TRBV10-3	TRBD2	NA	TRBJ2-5	CAISERGTEGTQYF	TGTGCCATCTCTGAGCGGGGTACCGAAGGGACCCAGTACTTC
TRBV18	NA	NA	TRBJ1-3	CASSLGPTSSGNTIYF	TGTGCCAGCTCACTGGGGCCGACGAGCTCTGGAAACACCATATATTTT
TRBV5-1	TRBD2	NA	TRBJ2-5	CASSLAAGVSETQYF	TGCGCCAGCAGCTTGGCAGCGGGAGTGAGTGAGACCCAGTACTTC
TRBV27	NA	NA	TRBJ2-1	CGDCQNYNEQFF	TGTGGAGACTGCCAGAATTACAATGAGCAGTTCTTC
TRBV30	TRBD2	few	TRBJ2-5	CAWTQAGPLETQYF	TGTGCCTGGACGCAAGCGGGGCCGCTGGAGACCCAGTACTTC
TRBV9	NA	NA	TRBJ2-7	CASSPFESPGEQYF	TGTGCCAGCAGCCCGTTTGAAAGCCCAGGCGAGCAGTACTTC
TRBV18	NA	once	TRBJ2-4	CASSAGDPGLKNIQYF	TGTGCCAGCTCAGCAGGGGACCCGGGTCTCAAAAACATTCAGTACTTC
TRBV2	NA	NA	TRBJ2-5	CASSRTGWSLAETQYF	TGTGCCAGCAGTCGTACAGGTTGGAGCTTGGCAGAGACCCAGTACTTC